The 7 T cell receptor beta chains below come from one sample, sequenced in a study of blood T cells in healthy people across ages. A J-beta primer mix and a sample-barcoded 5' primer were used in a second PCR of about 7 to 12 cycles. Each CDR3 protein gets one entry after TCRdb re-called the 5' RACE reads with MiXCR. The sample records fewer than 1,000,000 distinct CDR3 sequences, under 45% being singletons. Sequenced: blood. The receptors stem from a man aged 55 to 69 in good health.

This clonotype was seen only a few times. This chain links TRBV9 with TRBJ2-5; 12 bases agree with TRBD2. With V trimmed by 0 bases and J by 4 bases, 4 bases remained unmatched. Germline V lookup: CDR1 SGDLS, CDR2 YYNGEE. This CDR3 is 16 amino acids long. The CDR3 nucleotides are TGTGCCAGCAGCGTAGGTACTAGCGGGGGGCCAGAGACCCAGTACTTC. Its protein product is CASSVGTSGGPETQYF.

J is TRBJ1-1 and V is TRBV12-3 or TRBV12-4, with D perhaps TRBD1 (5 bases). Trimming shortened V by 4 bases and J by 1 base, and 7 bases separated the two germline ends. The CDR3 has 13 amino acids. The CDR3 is CASSWTRNTEAFF. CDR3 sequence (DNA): TGTGCCAGCAGTTGGACACGGAACACTGAAGCTTTCTTT.

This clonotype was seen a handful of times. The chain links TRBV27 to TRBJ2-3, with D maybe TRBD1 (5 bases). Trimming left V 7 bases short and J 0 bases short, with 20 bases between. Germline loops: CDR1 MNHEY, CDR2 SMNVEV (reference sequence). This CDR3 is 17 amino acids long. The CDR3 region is CASTKFGQGASTDTQYF. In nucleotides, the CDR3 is TGTGCCAGCACTAAATTTGGACAAGGGGCTAGCACAGATACGCAGTATTTT.

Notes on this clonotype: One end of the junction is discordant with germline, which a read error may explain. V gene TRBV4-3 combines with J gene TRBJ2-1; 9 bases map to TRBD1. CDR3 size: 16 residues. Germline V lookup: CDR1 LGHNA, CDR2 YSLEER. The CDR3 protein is CASSQLTGTGRDERFF. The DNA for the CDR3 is TGCGCCAGCAGCCAATTAACCGGGACAGGGAGGGATGAGCGGTTCTTC.

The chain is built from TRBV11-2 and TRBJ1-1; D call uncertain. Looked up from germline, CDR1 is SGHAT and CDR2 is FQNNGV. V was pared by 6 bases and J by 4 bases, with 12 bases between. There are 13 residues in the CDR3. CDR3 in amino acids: CASRLSYGTEAFF. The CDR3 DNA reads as TGTGCCAGCAGACTATCGTACGGCACTGAAGCTTTCTTT.

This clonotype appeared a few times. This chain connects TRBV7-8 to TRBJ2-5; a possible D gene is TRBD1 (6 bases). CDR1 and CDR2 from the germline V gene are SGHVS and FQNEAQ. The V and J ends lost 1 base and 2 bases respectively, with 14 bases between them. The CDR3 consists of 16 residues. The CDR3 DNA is TGTGCCAGCAGCTTAGGTTCGGGACACCTTCAAGAGACCCAGTACTTC. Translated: CASSLGSGHLQETQYF. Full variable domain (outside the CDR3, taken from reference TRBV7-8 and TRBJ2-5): GAGVSQSPRYKVAKRGQDVALRCDPISGHVSLFWYQQALGQGPEFLTYFQNEAQLDKSGLPSDRFFAERPEGSVSTLKIQRTQQEDSAVYLCASSLGSGHLQETQYFGPGTRLLVL.

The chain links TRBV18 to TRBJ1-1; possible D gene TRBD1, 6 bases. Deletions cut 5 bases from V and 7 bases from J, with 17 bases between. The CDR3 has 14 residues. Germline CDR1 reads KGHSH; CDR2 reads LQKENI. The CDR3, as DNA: TGTGCCAGCTCAACAGGGACTAGGGCTGGTGAAGCTTTCTTT. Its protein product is CASSTGTRAGEAFF.